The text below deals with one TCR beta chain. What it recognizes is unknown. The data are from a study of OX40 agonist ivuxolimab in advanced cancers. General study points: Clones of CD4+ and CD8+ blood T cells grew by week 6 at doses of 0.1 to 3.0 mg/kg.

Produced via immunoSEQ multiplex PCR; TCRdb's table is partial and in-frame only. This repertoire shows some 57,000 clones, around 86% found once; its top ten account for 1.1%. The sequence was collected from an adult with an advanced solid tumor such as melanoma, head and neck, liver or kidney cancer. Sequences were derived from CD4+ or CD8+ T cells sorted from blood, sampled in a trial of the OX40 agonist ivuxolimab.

CDR3 nucleotides: TGTGCCAGCAGTTACTCCGCCTCCGTTGCGCAGTATTTT. Translated: CASSYSASVAQYF. V and J are TRBV6-6 and TRBJ2-3; the D is unclear. Trimming took off 0 bases at V and 10 bases at J, with 11 bases between the two ends. This CDR3 contains 13 residues. Germline CDR1 is MNHNY and CDR2 is SVGAGI (reference sequence).